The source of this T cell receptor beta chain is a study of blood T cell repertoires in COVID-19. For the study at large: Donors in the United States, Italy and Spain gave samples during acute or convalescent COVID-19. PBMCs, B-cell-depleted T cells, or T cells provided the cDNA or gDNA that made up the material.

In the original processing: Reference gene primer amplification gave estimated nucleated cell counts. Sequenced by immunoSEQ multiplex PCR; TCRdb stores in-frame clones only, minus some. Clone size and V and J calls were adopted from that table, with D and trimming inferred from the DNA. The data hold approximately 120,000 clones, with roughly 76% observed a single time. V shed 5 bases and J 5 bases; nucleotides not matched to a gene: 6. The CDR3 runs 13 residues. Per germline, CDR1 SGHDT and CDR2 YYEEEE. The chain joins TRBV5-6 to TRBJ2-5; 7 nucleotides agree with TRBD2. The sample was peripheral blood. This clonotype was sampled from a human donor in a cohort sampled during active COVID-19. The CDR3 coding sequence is TGTGCCAGCAGGGGCGGGAGCGTCGAGACCCAGTACTTC. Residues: CASRGGSVETQYF.